Following are 9 T cell receptor beta chains from one sample sequenced in a study of blood T cell repertoires in COVID-19 (dated by TCRdb to between 2020 and 2021). To prepare the library, the immunoSEQ multiplex PCR assay was applied. Here the immuneACCESS table is served through TCRdb, limited to in-frame sequences with V and J called. Missing clones are a known gap in these copies; in checked studies unresolved V genes cover under half, and the rest lacks a known reason. Here the sample has roughly 82,000 clones; roughly 78% occur a single time. The ten biggest clones cover roughly a tenth of the sample. Input material: peripheral blood. These receptors all stem from a man aged 55 to 69 with acute or convalescent COVID-19.

In DNA, the CDR3 is TGTGCCAGCAGTCCTGATGGGACAGGGAATGGCTACACCTTC. This sequence encodes CASSPDGTGNGYTF. The chain couples TRBV28 to TRBJ1-2; TRBD1 aligns across 9 bases. The CDR3 covers 14 residues. V was clipped by 5 bases and J by 6 bases; unmatched bases: 7. Germline loops: CDR1 MDHEN, CDR2 SYDVKM.

J is TRBJ1-4 and V is TRBV7-2, with unresolved D. Germline V gives CDR1 SGHTA, CDR2 FQGNSA. Trimming stripped 4 bases from V and 0 bases from J, with 6 bases between. The CDR3 sequence is 14 residues long. Written as DNA, the CDR3 is TGTGCCAGCAGCTCGACACCAACTAATGAAAAACTGTTTTTT. Amino acids: CASSSTPTNEKLFF.

V usage is TRBV28 and J usage is TRBJ1-2; 10 bases agree with TRBD1. This CDR3 spans 15 amino acids. Germline CDR1 MDHEN, CDR2 SYDVKM. After removal of 6 bases from V and 7 bases from J, the junction contained 11 bases not matched to a gene. The CDR3 region is CASRGSRGQGFGYTF. DNA for the CDR3: TGTGCCAGCAGGGGTTCTCGGGGACAGGGGTTTGGCTACACCTTC.

The chain joins TRBV7-9 to TRBJ2-3; 8 nucleotides align to TRBD1. This CDR3 comprises 15 residues. The germline CDR1 and CDR2 sequences are SEHNR and FQNEAQ (reference sequence). J was trimmed by 6 bases and V by 5 bases; bases with no gene match: 10. CDR3 in DNA: TGTGCCAGCAGCCCTACAGGGGGAGCAAGCGATACGCAGTATTTT. Protein: CASSPTGGASDTQYF.

The chain uses TRBV5-1 and TRBJ2-2, with 7 bases lining up with TRBD1. The CDR3 has 14 amino acids. The germline CDR1 and CDR2 sequences are SGHRS and YFSETQ. V was clipped by 5 bases and J by 7 bases; unmatched bases: 8. The CDR3 loop reads CASSSDRAGGELFF. The CDR3 DNA reads TGCGCCAGCAGTTCCGACAGGGCGGGCGGGGAGCTGTTTTTT.

The chain links TRBV7-8 to TRBJ2-2, with D perhaps TRBD2 (5 bases). V lost 8 bases, J lost 7 bases, and 17 bases lay in between. Germline V gene sequence: CDR1 SGHVS, CDR2 FQNEAQ. This CDR3 has 14 residues. This CDR3 is CASAGQKGNGELFF. The DNA for the CDR3 is TGTGCCAGCGCGGGTCAGAAAGGGAACGGGGAGCTGTTTTTT.

This clone was recorded a few times. V gene TRBV5-1 combines with J gene TRBJ1-1; 9 nucleotides line up with TRBD1. The germline V gene has CDR1 SGHRS and CDR2 YFSETQ. After removal of 6 bases from V and 4 bases from J, the junction contained 4 bases not matched to a gene. The CDR3 is 13 amino acids. This chain's CDR3 is CASTQTGGTEAFF. The CDR3, as DNA: TGCGCCAGCACGCAGACAGGGGGCACTGAAGCTTTCTTT.

V usage is TRBV29-1 and J usage is TRBJ1-6, with D tentatively TRBD1 (5 bases). V was clipped by 6 bases and J by 6 bases, with 12 bases between them. CDR1 and CDR2 from the germline V gene are SQVTM and ANQGSEA. There are 13 residues in the CDR3. The CDR3 loop is CSVMTVLNSPLHF. The CDR3 DNA reads TGCAGCGTGATGACAGTCCTTAATTCACCCCTCCACTTT.

The chain links TRBV19 to TRBJ1-3; D is uncertain. The CDR3 totals 18 residues. Trimming pared 3 bases from V and 0 bases from J, leaving 18 bases between. Germline V gene sequence: CDR1 LNHDA, CDR2 SQIVND (reference sequence). The CDR3 bases are TGTGCCAGTAGTATTAGTCGACATCTATTTAGCTCTGGAAACACCATATATTTT. This gives the protein CASSISRHLFSSGNTIYF.